This TCR beta chain came from a study of T cell repertoires in cytomegalovirus infection (dated by TCRdb to about 2019). For the study in its entirety: Because public TCR beta signatures pointed to carriage of CMV infection together with the matching HLA type, the HLA type of each donor mattered for the analysis.

Here is what the overall study found, with its caveats: The ex vivo response was dominated by HLA-C-restricted CMV-specific TCR beta clonotypes, which also provided the single most frequent clonotype in two of eight donors. Carriers of CMV infection plus the relevant HLA type were discriminated by the cumulative frequency of public TCR beta family members in the study cohort and in an independent 352-donor cohort.

This clonotype appeared once. It has no known antigen specificity. No base qualities exist here, and no much larger clone lies one base off it. One read amounts to weak evidence. Data came from an Illumina HiSeq 1500. TCRdb handled the public reads itself, with Q25 trimming in fastp and clone calling in MiXCR, and kept productive beta chains. Every CDR3 protein is listed once, alongside the most common genes and DNA of its rows. Counted in this sample were tens of thousands of distinct CDR3 sequences; 22% of them appeared once. 60% to 80% of the sample belongs to the ten largest clones. The germline V gene supplies CDR1 MNHEY and CDR2 SVGAGI. The junction shows trimming of 4 bases on V and 5 bases on J, and the gene matches do not reach 5 bases of it. From cysteine to phenylalanine, the CDR3 is 14 amino acids long. Solely the CDR3 DNA is kept, with 42 bases framed from the first base.

The chain uses TRBV6-5 and TRBJ1-5; TRBD1 lines up with 7 middle nucleotides. The clonotype originates from a human donor in good health (CMV status not recorded). Some clones in this sample may be carry-over from other donors' samples. The material sequenced was PBMCs, sequenced either directly or after in vitro stimulation (not recorded which). The bases read TGTGCCAGCAGTTCGGGACAGCGGTATCAGCCCCAGCATTTT. It codes for CASSSGQRYQPQHF.